The clone carrying this TCR beta chain was seen repeatedly, ten times or more. CDR1 SGHVS and CDR2 FQNEAQ come from the germline V gene. V shed 4 bases, J shed 0 bases, and the junction held 10 bases outside the gene matches. The CDR3 is 17 residues long. Regions amplified from RNA transcripts were the TCR beta CDR3 regions. During a first-round RT-PCR of the TCR CDR3, the HTBI primer set was used. TCRdb redid the calling of the multiplex PCR reads with MiXCR, one entry per CDR3 protein. The sample lists hundreds of thousands of distinct CDR3 sequences, roughly 14% occurring once. The study based diagnoses on clinical symptoms, serum thyroxine and TRAb, thyroid ultrasound and orbital computed tomography. PBMCs were collected from an approximately 9.5 ml volume of fresh peripheral blood. The record originates from a study of T cells in Graves' hyperthyroidism and ophthalmopathy. About the research overall: Specimen type is peripheral blood, collected at initial diagnosis prior to any treatment.

This rearrangement joins TRBV7-8 to TRBJ2-5, with 8 bases aligning to TRBD2. The TCR sequence derives from a man between 18 and 29 years old with Graves' ophthalmopathy. Sequencing was done on a sample of blood. The CDR3 DNA sequence: TGTGCCAGCAGCTGGTTTAGCGGGAAGAAGGACCAAGAGACCCAGTACTTC. As protein: CASSWFSGKKDQETQYF.